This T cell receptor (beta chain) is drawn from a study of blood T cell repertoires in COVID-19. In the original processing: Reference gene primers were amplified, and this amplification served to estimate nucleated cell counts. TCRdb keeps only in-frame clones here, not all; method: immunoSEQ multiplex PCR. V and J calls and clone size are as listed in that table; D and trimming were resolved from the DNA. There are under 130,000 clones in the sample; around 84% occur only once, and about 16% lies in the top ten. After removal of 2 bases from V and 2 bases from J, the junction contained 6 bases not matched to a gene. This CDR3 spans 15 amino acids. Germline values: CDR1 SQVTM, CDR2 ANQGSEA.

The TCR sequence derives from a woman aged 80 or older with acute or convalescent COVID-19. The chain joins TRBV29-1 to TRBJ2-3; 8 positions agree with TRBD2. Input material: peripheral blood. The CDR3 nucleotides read TGCAGCGTTGAATTCCTTAGCGGGAACACAGATACGCAGTATTTT. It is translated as CSVEFLSGNTDTQYF.